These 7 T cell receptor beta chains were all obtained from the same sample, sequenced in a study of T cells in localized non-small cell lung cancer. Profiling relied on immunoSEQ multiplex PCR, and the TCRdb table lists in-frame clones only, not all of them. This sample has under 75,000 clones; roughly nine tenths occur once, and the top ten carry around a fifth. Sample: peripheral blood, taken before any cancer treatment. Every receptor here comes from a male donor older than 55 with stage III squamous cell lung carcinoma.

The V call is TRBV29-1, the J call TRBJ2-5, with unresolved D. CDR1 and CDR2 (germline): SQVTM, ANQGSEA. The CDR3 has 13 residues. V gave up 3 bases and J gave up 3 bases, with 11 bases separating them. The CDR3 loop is CSVDGGSKETQYF. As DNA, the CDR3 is TGCAGCGTTGACGGCGGATCAAAAGAGACCCAGTACTTC.

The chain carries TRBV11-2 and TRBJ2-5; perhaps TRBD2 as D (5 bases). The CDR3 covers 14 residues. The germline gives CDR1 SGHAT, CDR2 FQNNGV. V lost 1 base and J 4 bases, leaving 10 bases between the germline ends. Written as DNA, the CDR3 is TGTGCCAGCAGCTTAGGGCCCAGCGGAGAGACCCAGTACTTC. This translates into CASSLGPSGETQYF.

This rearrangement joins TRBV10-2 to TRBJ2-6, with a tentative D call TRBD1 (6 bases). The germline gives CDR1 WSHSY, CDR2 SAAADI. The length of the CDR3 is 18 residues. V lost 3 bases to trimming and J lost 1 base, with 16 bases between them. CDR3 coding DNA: TGCGCCAGCAGTGAATCAGCAGGGGCCGTGTCTGGGGCCAACGTCCTGACTTTC. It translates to CASSESAGAVSGANVLTF.

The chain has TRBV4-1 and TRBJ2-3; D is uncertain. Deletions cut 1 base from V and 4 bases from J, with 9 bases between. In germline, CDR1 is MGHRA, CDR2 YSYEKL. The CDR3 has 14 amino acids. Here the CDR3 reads CASSQADHADTQYF. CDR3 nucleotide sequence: TGCGCCAGCAGCCAAGCGGACCACGCAGATACGCAGTATTTT.

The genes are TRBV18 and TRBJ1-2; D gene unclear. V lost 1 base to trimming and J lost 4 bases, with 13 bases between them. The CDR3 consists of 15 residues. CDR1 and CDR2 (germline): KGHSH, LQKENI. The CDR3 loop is CASSPRTERGYGYTF. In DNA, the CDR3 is TGTGCCAGCTCACCACGGACGGAGCGGGGCTATGGCTACACCTTC.

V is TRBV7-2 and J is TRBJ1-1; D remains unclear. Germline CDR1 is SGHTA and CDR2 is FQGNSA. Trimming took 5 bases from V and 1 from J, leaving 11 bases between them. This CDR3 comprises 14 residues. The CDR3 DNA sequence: TGTGCCAGCAGCCTAGAAGGGCGGAACACTGAAGCTTTCTTT. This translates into CASSLEGRNTEAFF. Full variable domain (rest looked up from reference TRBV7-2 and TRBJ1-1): GAGVSQSPSNKVTEKGKDVELRCDPISGHTALYWYRQSLGQGLEFLIYFQGNSAPDKSGLPSDRFSAERTGGSVSTLTIQRTQQEDSAVYLCASSLEGRNTEAFFGQGTRLTVV.

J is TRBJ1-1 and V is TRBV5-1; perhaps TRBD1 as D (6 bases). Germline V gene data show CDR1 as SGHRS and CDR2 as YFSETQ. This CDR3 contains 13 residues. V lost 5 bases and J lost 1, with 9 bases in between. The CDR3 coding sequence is TGCGCCAGCAGGCCGGACAGGAACACTGAAGCTTTCTTT. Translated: CASRPDRNTEAFF.